This T cell receptor (beta chain) was retrieved from a study of blood T cell repertoires in COVID-19. Looked up from germline, CDR1 is SGHNT and CDR2 is YYREEE (reference sequence). Trimming left V 0 bases short and J 5 bases short, with 10 bases between. This CDR3 contains 14 residues. The table came from immunoSEQ multiplex PCR; TCRdb's copy has only in-frame clones and leaves some out. The sample records 70,000 to 80,000 clones, about 86% being singletons. Sequenced material: peripheral blood. The V gene is TRBV5-4, the J gene TRBJ2-3; possible D gene TRBD1, 5 bases. The sequence derives from a human donor in a cohort sampled during active COVID-19. CDR3 DNA: TGTGCCAGCAGCTTGGACAGGAACCAAGATACGCAGTATTTT. Translating it yields CASSLDRNQDTQYF.